This entry is about one T cell receptor beta chain. Its matching antigen is unknown. The time point denotes: week 11, during vaccination. Doses comprised 300 ug of mutant IDH1 20-mer peptide each, plus topical imiquimod. TCRdb's copy holds only in-frame clones and misses some; the assay was immunoSEQ multiplex PCR. The repertoire holds fewer than 35,000 clones, with 85% to 90% as singletons. These data come from a study of a mutant IDH1 vaccine in newly diagnosed glioma. CDR3 length: 16 amino acids. Germline CDR1 GTSNPN, CDR2 SVGIG (reference sequence). The V gene end was trimmed by 2 bases and the J gene end by 1 base; junction bases not matched to a gene: 5.

The sequence was obtained from a young man with glioma. Sequenced here: PBMCs, sampled from a glioma patient whose treatment included an IDH1 peptide vaccine. The chain uses TRBV30 and TRBJ2-6, with 7 nucleotides matching TRBD1. CDR3 amino acids: CAWSRDSYSGANVLTF. The CDR3 nucleotides are TGTGCCTGGAGTAGGGACAGCTATTCTGGGGCCAACGTCCTGACTTTC.